The next 28 T cell receptor beta chains were all read from a single sample in a study of blood T cell repertoires in COVID-19. The repertoire was sequenced with immunoSEQ multiplex PCR; TCRdb's copy has only in-frame clones and lacks some. The sample consists of some 240,000 clones, about 85% of them appearing once. What was sequenced was PBMCs or T cells enriched from blood (not recorded which). The receptors here all came from a woman in her fifties or sixties who had been exposed to COVID-19.

This sequence joins TRBV7-9 and TRBJ2-1, with D unclear. V dropped 4 bases and J dropped 6 bases, with 16 bases sitting between them. This CDR3 has 15 residues. In germline, CDR1 is SEHNR, CDR2 FQNEAQ (reference sequence). This chain's CDR3 is CASSSGFPSGNEQFF. The CDR3 DNA reads as TGTGCCAGCAGCTCCGGGTTCCCCTCTGGCAATGAGCAGTTCTTC.

This clone has a single count. J is TRBJ2-5 and V is TRBV9; D gene uncertain. Germline loops: CDR1 SGDLS, CDR2 YYNGEE. The CDR3 is made up of 12 amino acids. The V end lost 0 bases, the J end lost 5 bases, and 5 bases lay between the germline ends. The CDR3 coding sequence is TGTGCCAGCAGCGTAGACGGGGAGACCCAGTACTTC. The encoded protein is CASSVDGETQYF.

This sequence joins TRBV29-1 and TRBJ2-7; TRBD1 is a possible D gene (6 bases). The CDR3 contains 11 residues. Germline V gene sequence: CDR1 SQVTM, CDR2 ANQGSEA. The germline V and J ends were trimmed by 4 bases and 3 bases, with 7 bases remaining between them. The CDR3 region has the DNA TGCAGCGTTGTGGACAGCTACGAGCAGTACTTC. Amino acid sequence: CSVVDSYEQYF.

The CDR3 DNA reads TGCGCCAGCAGCTCGGCCGGGACAGGGATAGATACGCAGTATTTT. It is translated as CASSSAGTGIDTQYF. The chain combines TRBV5-1 with TRBJ2-3; 9 nucleotides match TRBD1. Germline V gives CDR1 SGHRS, CDR2 YFSETQ. This CDR3 contains 15 residues. The ends lost 3 bases at V and 5 bases at J; junction bases unmatched: 7.

V usage is TRBV27 and J usage is TRBJ2-1; perhaps TRBD1 as D (6 bases). This CDR3 spans 14 amino acids. Germline-derived CDR1 and CDR2 are MNHEY and SMNVEV (reference sequence). V gave up 5 bases and J gave up 8 bases, with 16 bases separating them. The CDR3 loop reads CASSMYRVEDEQFF. In nucleotides, the CDR3 is TGTGCCAGCAGTATGTACAGGGTCGAGGATGAGCAGTTCTTC.

The gene calls are TRBV19 and TRBJ2-3; 7 nucleotides align to TRBD2. Unmatched junction bases numbered 1, after V lost 6 bases and J lost 1 base. Germline lookup yields CDR1 LNHDA and CDR2 SQIVND (reference sequence). The CDR3 spans 13 residues. This CDR3 reads CASRAGGTDTQYF. CDR3 nucleotides: TGTGCCAGTAGGGCGGGGGGCACAGATACGCAGTATTTT.

The rearrangement links TRBV29-1 to TRBJ1-2, with D unresolved. CDR3 size: 12 residues. Trimming left V 4 bases short and J 6 bases short, with 12 bases between. Germline CDR1 is SQVTM and CDR2 is ANQGSEA. As DNA, the CDR3 is TGCAGCGTTGGGGAGGAGCTAGATGGCTACACCTTC. Amino acids: CSVGEELDGYTF.

The rearrangement joins TRBV6-2 or TRBV6-3 to TRBJ1-5; D is unresolved. CDR3 size: 16 residues. Germline lookup yields CDR1 MNHEY and CDR2 SVGEGT. V was pared by 0 bases and J by 0 bases, with 9 bases between. The CDR3 loop is CASSYSPEASNQPQHF. The CDR3, as DNA: TGTGCCAGCAGTTACTCCCCAGAGGCTAGCAATCAGCCCCAGCATTTT.

V is TRBV7-9 and J is TRBJ1-1, with 7 bases aligning to TRBD1. Germline values: CDR1 SEHNR, CDR2 FQNEAQ (reference sequence). Germline trimming cut 6 bases from V and 0 bases from J; bases unmatched to any gene: 1. This CDR3 has 13 residues. CDR3 residues: CASRGTVNTEAFF. DNA of the CDR3: TGTGCCAGCAGGGGGACAGTGAACACTGAAGCTTTCTTT.

The rearrangement joins TRBV6-4 to TRBJ1-5; TRBD1 matches 7 bases. CDR1 MRHNA and CDR2 SNTAGT come from the germline V gene. V trimming: 3 bases; J trimming: 6 bases; junction bases outside the gene matches: 2. This CDR3 has 13 amino acids. Here the CDR3 reads CASSETGSQPQHF. CDR3 DNA: TGTGCCAGCAGTGAGACAGGGTCTCAGCCCCAGCATTTT.

The chain carries TRBV18 and TRBJ2-1; TRBD1 matches at 7 bases. Trimming at V came to 0 bases and at J to 4 bases, leaving 3 bases not matched to a gene. CDR3 length: 15 residues. The V gene's germline CDR1 is KGHSH and CDR2 LQKENI. The CDR3 coding sequence is TGTGCCAGCTCACCACCGGGACAGCGATACAATGAGCAGTTCTTC. Encoded protein: CASSPPGQRYNEQFF.

The chain couples TRBV9 to TRBJ1-3; D not certain. The CDR3 covers 14 residues. The ends were cut back, 0 bases at V and 0 bases at J, with 4 bases in the middle. Germline V gene data show CDR1 as SGDLS and CDR2 as YYNGEE. CDR3 coding DNA: TGTGCCAGCAGCGTAGGTTACTCTGGAAACACCATATATTTT. Its translation: CASSVGYSGNTIYF. Full variable domain (outside the CDR3, taken from reference TRBV9 and TRBJ1-3): DSGVTQTPKHLITATGQRVTLRCSPRSGDLSVYWYQQSLDQGLQFLIQYYNGEERAKGNILERFSAQQFPDLHSELNLSSLELGDSALYFCASSVGYSGNTIYFGEGSWLTVV.

The chain joins TRBV4-2 to TRBJ1-1, with unresolved D. The length of the CDR3 is 13 residues. With 0 bases removed from V and 3 bases from J, the gap between germline ends came to 5 bases. The germline CDR1 and CDR2 sequences are LGHNA and YNFKEQ. CDR3 sequence (DNA): TGTGCCAGCAGCCAAGAGTCCTACACTGAAGCTTTCTTT. Amino acids: CASSQESYTEAFF.

The rearrangement uses TRBV19 and TRBJ2-2; D gene ambiguous. From germline, CDR1 is LNHDA and CDR2 SQIVND (reference sequence). The CDR3 is 14 residues long. Deletions cut 4 bases from V and 2 bases from J, with 8 bases between. The CDR3 spells CASSTAVNTGELFF. For the CDR3, the DNA is TGTGCCAGTAGTACGGCGGTCAACACCGGGGAGCTGTTTTTT.

This chain joins TRBV30 and TRBJ1-5; D is unclear. The CDR3 runs to 14 residues. CDR1 and CDR2 (germline): GTSNPN, SVGIG (reference sequence). V was cut by 3 bases and J by 1 base, with 10 bases left in between. CDR3 sequence reads: CAWSGPGSNQPQHF. CDR3 in DNA: TGTGCCTGGAGCGGCCCCGGGAGCAATCAGCCCCAGCATTTT.

This chain uses TRBV10-1 with TRBJ1-4; 7 nucleotides match TRBD1. The germline CDR1 and CDR2 sequences are WNHNN and SYGVQD (reference sequence). The CDR3 is 17 residues long. V gave up 7 bases and J gave up 0 bases; unmatched junction bases: 11. CDR3 DNA: TGCGCCAGCATGCATACCGGGACAGTTGCAACTAATGAAAAACTGTTTTTT. It translates to CASMHTGTVATNEKLFF.

The DNA of the CDR3 is TGCGCCAGCAGCCGACCACCCGGGAGGGTCACCGGGGAGCTGTTTTTT. As protein: CASSRPPGRVTGELFF. The chain has TRBV5-1 and TRBJ2-2; 8 nucleotides align to TRBD2. This CDR3 comprises 16 residues. Trimming took 4 bases from V and 4 from J; bases not matched to a gene: 9. Germline V CDR1 and CDR2: SGHRS, YFSETQ.

This chain connects TRBV12-3 or TRBV12-4 to TRBJ1-4; possible D gene TRBD1, 5 bases. CDR3 length equals 13 residues. The V end lost 6 bases, the J end lost 8 bases, and 13 bases lay between the germline ends. CDR3 protein: CASRATGVEKLFF. In nucleotides, the CDR3 is TGTGCCAGCAGGGCCACAGGAGTAGAAAAACTGTTTTTT.

The rearrangement joins TRBV4-1 to TRBJ2-7; TRBD1 aligns across 8 bases. With V trimmed by 4 bases and J by 0 bases, 2 bases remained unmatched. This CDR3 has 14 amino acids. Germline CDR1 reads MGHRA; CDR2 reads YSYEKL. Written as DNA, the CDR3 is TGCGCCAGCAGCCCTACAGGGGGCTCCTACGAGCAGTACTTC. This codes for CASSPTGGSYEQYF.

This clone was detected only once. This sequence joins TRBV6-5 and TRBJ1-5; D call uncertain. Germline V gives CDR1 MNHEY, CDR2 SVGAGI. The CDR3 totals 15 residues. V lost 7 bases, J lost 2 bases, and 15 bases lay in between. The CDR3 DNA reads as TGTGCCAGCAAGACTGGATTAGGTGGCAATCAGCCCCAGCATTTT. This translates into CASKTGLGGNQPQHF.

The V call is TRBV13, the J call TRBJ2-3; the match to TRBD2 covers 12 bases. The germline CDR1 and CDR2 sequences are PRHDT and FYEKMQ (reference sequence). The CDR3 loop spans 16 amino acids. The ends lost 0 bases at V and 4 bases at J; junction bases unmatched: 2. The chain's CDR3 is CASSLGGLAGPDTQYF. The CDR3 DNA follows: TGTGCCAGCAGCTTAGGCGGACTAGCGGGGCCAGATACGCAGTATTTT.

This rearrangement joins TRBV29-1 to TRBJ1-2, with D possibly TRBD1 on 5 matching bases. This CDR3 region has 18 residues. Germline V lookup: CDR1 SQVTM, CDR2 ANQGSEA. V lost 7 bases, J lost 1 base, and 28 bases lay in between. As DNA, the CDR3 is TGCAGCGCGGGGAGCGGGGGACGCCGAGACTTGGTTAACTATGGCTACACCTTC. Its translation is CSAGSGGRRDLVNYGYTF.

This clone has a handful of counts. This sequence joins TRBV2 and TRBJ1-2, with D maybe TRBD1 (6 bases). This CDR3 spans 12 amino acids. In germline, CDR1 is SNHLY, CDR2 FYNNEI. V was clipped by 8 bases and J by 11 bases, with 18 bases between them. The CDR3 DNA sequence: TGTGCCAGCGCGGGGGGCGCGGTAAGGTACACCTTC. Its translation: CASAGGAVRYTF.

The chain joins TRBV5-6 to TRBJ2-2, with D possibly being TRBD2 (6 bases). CDR3 length: 15 residues. Germline V gene data show CDR1 as SGHDT and CDR2 as YYEEEE. Trimming shortened V by 4 bases and J by 4 bases, and 14 bases separated the two germline ends. In DNA form, the CDR3 reads TGTGCCAGCAGCCCGGGGGTCATGAGCACCGGGGAGCTGTTTTTT. It encodes CASSPGVMSTGELFF. The whole variable domain, filled in from reference TRBV5-6 and TRBJ2-2, reads DAGVTQSPTHLIKTRGQQVTLRCSPKSGHDTVSWYQQALGQGPQFIFQYYEEEERQRGNFPDRFSGHQFPNYSSELNVNALLLGDSALYLCASSPGVMSTGELFFGEGSRLTVL.

Comment on this clone: Different DNA sequences within this sample yield the same CDR3. The chain has TRBV19 and TRBJ2-2; D remains unclear. CDR3 length: 14 residues. The ends were cut back, 1 base at V and 2 bases at J, with 5 bases in the middle. Looked up from germline, CDR1 is LNHDA and CDR2 is SQIVND (reference sequence). CDR3 sequence (DNA): TGTGCCAGTAGTATAGCCCTTAACACCGGGGAGCTGTTTTTT. Its translation: CASSIALNTGELFF.

The chain is built from TRBV13 and TRBJ2-4, with 8 bases that match TRBD1. Per the germline V gene, CDR1 is PRHDT and CDR2 is FYEKMQ (reference sequence). The CDR3 runs 17 residues. The V segment lost 1 base and the J segment 6 bases; nucleotides outside the gene matches: 11. CDR3 sequence: CASSLATGEARRNIQYF. The CDR3 coding sequence is TGTGCCAGCAGCTTAGCGACAGGGGAGGCTCGTAGAAACATTCAGTACTTC. Together with reference TRBV13 and TRBJ2-4, the CDR3 gives the full variable domain: AAGVIQSPRHLIKEKRETATLKCYPIPRHDTVYWYQQGPGQDPQFLISFYEKMQSDKGSIPDRFSAQQFSDYHSELNMSSLELGDSALYFCASSLATGEARRNIQYFGAGTRLSVL.

The sample holds one count of this clone. CDR3: CASSLFNSMNTEAFF. Written as DNA, the CDR3 is TGTGCCAGCAGTCTCTTCAACAGCATGAACACTGAAGCTTTCTTT. The chain joins TRBV6-5 to TRBJ1-1; D uncertain. Germline values: CDR1 MNHEY, CDR2 SVGAGI. Trimming pared 5 bases from V and 0 bases from J, leaving 13 bases between. This CDR3 comprises 15 residues.

This clone has just one count. This chain uses TRBV11-2 with TRBJ2-3, with a weak D call TRBD1 (8 bases). Between the trimmed V and J ends, which lost 2 bases and 6 bases, there was a span of 18 bases. The CDR3 is 16 residues long. The germline V gene encodes CDR1 SGHAT and CDR2 FQNNGV. The CDR3 protein is CASSLRVGQGGDTQYF. The CDR3 DNA follows: TGTGCCAGCAGCTTAAGGGTAGGACAGGGAGGGGATACGCAGTATTTT.